Listed below are T cell receptor beta chains from one sample, sequenced in a study of blood T cell repertoires in COVID-19. The method was immunoSEQ multiplex PCR; TCRdb's version includes in-frame clones alone and lacks a portion of them. The repertoire holds 62,000 or so clones, with 80% to 90% as singletons. The sequencing sample was made of peripheral blood. The source is a woman aged 60-75 years with acute or convalescent COVID-19. The CDR3 runs from the conserved cysteine through the conserved F or W. The order of the fields is D gene, clone size, V gene, CDR3 length, J gene, CDR3 protein, CDR3 DNA. The D gene is left open where the match is weak. Where a row states a size, it is once, few, many or the class of an expanded clone; other rows omit it.

.	once	TRBV4-1	16	TRBJ1-2	CASSQRREETNYGYTF	TGCGCCAGCAGCCAGAGGAGAGAAGAGACTAACTATGGCTACACCTTC
TRBD1	.	TRBV11-1	15	TRBJ1-6	CASSSRTGRSSPLHF	TGTGCCAGCAGCTCAAGGACAGGGCGGAGTTCACCCCTCCACTTT
.	.	TRBV6-5	15	TRBJ1-1	CASSYSGGMGTEAFF	TGTGCCAGCAGTTACTCGGGGGGGATGGGGACTGAAGCTTTCTTT
TRBD1	.	TRBV5-8	16	TRBJ1-1	CASSLGTGILNTEAFF	TGTGCCAGCAGCTTGGGGACAGGGATACTGAACACTGAAGCTTTCTTT
TRBD2	.	TRBV7-3	15	TRBJ2-3	CASSIARGGLDTQYF	TGTGCCAGCAGCATCGCCCGGGGGGGCCTGGATACGCAGTATTTT
TRBD1	.	TRBV7-6	16	TRBJ1-6	CASSYTGGQYNSPLHF	TGTGCCAGCAGCTACACTGGGGGACAGTATAATTCACCCCTCCACTTT
.	.	TRBV5-6	15	TRBJ1-2	CASSLGQGPNYGYTF	TGTGCCAGCAGCTTGGGGCAGGGGCCTAACTATGGCTACACCTTC
.	.	TRBV18	14	TRBJ1-5	CASSRTASNQPQHF	TGTGCCAGCTCACGGACAGCTAGCAATCAGCCCCAGCATTTT
.	.	TRBV13	14	TRBJ1-5	CASSSPGNNQPQHF	TGTGCCAGCAGCTCTCCAGGGAACAATCAGCCCCAGCATTTT
TRBD1	.	TRBV27	14	TRBJ2-7	CASSYRGVSYEQYF	TGTGCCAGCAGTTACAGGGGTGTCTCCTACGAGCAGTACTTC
.	once	TRBV9	16	TRBJ1-3	CASSVAPESSGNTIYF	TGTGCCAGCAGCGTAGCTCCGGAGAGCTCTGGAAACACCATATATTTT
TRBD1	.	TRBV15	17	TRBJ1-4	CATSTLDRGSMYEKLFF	TGTGCCACCAGCACGTTGGACAGGGGGAGTATGTATGAAAAACTGTTTTTT
TRBD1	.	TRBV6-5	13	TRBJ1-1	CASRDQGATEAFF	TGTGCCAGCAGAGATCAGGGGGCGACTGAAGCTTTCTTT
TRBD1	few	TRBV27	18	TRBJ2-2	CASSLTRGTGGSTGELFF	TGTGCCAGCAGTCTCACTAGGGGGACAGGTGGTAGCACCGGGGAGCTGTTTTTT
.	.	TRBV15	15	TRBJ1-4	CATSRDRVALGKLFF	TGTGCCACCAGCAGAGACAGGGTGGCTTTGGGAAAACTGTTTTTT
.	.	TRBV30	12	TRBJ2-7	CAWSQGSYEQYF	TGTGCCTGGAGTCAGGGGTCCTACGAGCAGTACTTC
.	once	TRBV5-1	16	TRBJ2-7	CASSLARAPYSYEQYF	TGCGCCAGCAGCTTGGCGAGGGCACCCTACTCCTACGAGCAGTACTTC
.	.	TRBV7-3	15	TRBJ1-1	CASSPAKTVNTEAFF	TGTGCCAGCAGCCCCGCTAAGACAGTGAACACTGAAGCTTTCTTT
TRBD2	.	TRBV30	16	TRBJ2-7	CAWSPEGLAGIYEQYF	TGTGCCTGGAGTCCCGAGGGACTAGCAGGCATCTACGAGCAGTACTTC
TRBD1	.	TRBV15	16	TRBJ1-6	CATSRIWTGPNSPLHF	TGTGCCACCAGCAGAATATGGACAGGGCCTAATTCACCCCTCCACTTT
TRBD2	.	TRBV29-1	16	TRBJ2-1	CSVGSELAEVSNEQFF	TGCAGCGTCGGTTCCGAACTAGCGGAAGTGTCCAATGAGCAGTTCTTC
TRBD1	once	TRBV7-8	14	TRBJ1-6	CASSLGTGKTPLHF	TGTGCCAGCAGCTTAGGGACAGGGAAGACACCCCTCCACTTT
.	.	TRBV5-1	13	TRBJ1-2	CASSQGQGYGYTF	TGCGCCAGCAGCCAGGGGCAGGGCTATGGCTACACCTTC
.	.	TRBV9	16	TRBJ1-4	CASSIGGVPGNEKLFF	TGTGCCAGCAGCATAGGCGGGGTGCCGGGTAATGAAAAACTGTTTTTT
.	.	TRBV30	14	TRBJ1-6	CAWSLGQYNSPLHF	TGTGCCTGGAGTTTGGGACAATATAATTCACCCCTCCACTTT
.	.	TRBV27	17	TRBJ2-2	CASSSRAGIRTTGELFF	TGTGCCAGCAGTTCTCGCGCAGGGATACGAACAACCGGGGAGCTGTTTTTT
.	.	TRBV5-6	15	TRBJ1-3	CASSLAGVGGNTIYF	TGTGCCAGCAGCTTGGCCGGGGTAGGTGGAAACACCATATATTTT
.	.	TRBV5-6	12	TRBJ2-1	CASSQDWAEQFF	TGTGCCAGCAGTCAGGATTGGGCCGAGCAGTTCTTC
.	.	TRBV7-8	15	TRBJ1-5	CASSPQWGGNQPQHF	TGTGCCAGCAGCCCTCAATGGGGGGGCAATCAGCCCCAGCATTTT
.	few	TRBV29-1	12	TRBJ1-1	CSVQAMNTEAFF	TGCAGCGTTCAGGCGATGAACACTGAAGCTTTCTTT
TRBD1	.	TRBV5-5	13	TRBJ2-7	CASSGTGVVEQYF	TGTGCCAGCAGCGGGACAGGGGTTGTCGAGCAGTACTTC
.	few	TRBV4-1	15	TRBJ1-2	CASSQDGTSLGGYTF	TGCGCCAGCAGCCAAGACGGGACATCATTGGGGGGCTACACCTTC
.	.	TRBV29-1	14	TRBJ2-2	CSVEGAGITGELFF	TGCAGCGTTGAGGGGGCAGGAATCACCGGGGAGCTGTTTTTT
.	.	TRBV5-1	13	TRBJ1-1	CASSLRGPTEAFF	TGCGCCAGCAGCCTAAGGGGTCCCACTGAAGCTTTCTTT
.	.	TRBV7-3	15	TRBJ2-3	CASSLSRTSTDTQYF	TGTGCCAGCAGCTTAAGCAGGACTAGCACAGATACGCAGTATTTT
.	.	TRBV14	16	TRBJ2-7	CASSQSGQGGWYEQYF	TGTGCCAGCAGCCAATCCGGTCAGGGAGGATGGTACGAGCAGTACTTC
.	few	TRBV23-1	16	TRBJ1-2	CASSQSSGREGSGYTF	TGCGCCAGCAGTCAATCGTCCGGCAGGGAGGGTAGTGGCTACACCTTC
TRBD1	.	TRBV10-2	16	TRBJ1-2	CASSARQGGRNYGYTF	TGCGCCAGCAGTGCTAGACAGGGAGGCCGAAACTATGGCTACACCTTC
.	.	TRBV5-4	14	TRBJ1-2	CASSLAGDLYGYTF	TGTGCCAGCAGCTTGGCAGGGGACCTCTATGGCTACACCTTC
.	.	TRBV4-1	15	TRBJ1-1	CASSQDSAPRAEAFF	TGCGCCAGCAGCCAAGATTCAGCCCCCCGGGCTGAAGCTTTCTTT
TRBD2	.	TRBV7-9	19	TRBJ2-2	CASSTRSGRASGNTGELFF	TGTGCCAGCAGCACACGGAGCGGTCGGGCTAGCGGTAACACCGGGGAGCTGTTTTTT
.	.	TRBV30	13	TRBJ2-3	CAWSPTDTDTQYF	TGTGCCTGGAGCCCGACAGATACAGATACGCAGTATTTT